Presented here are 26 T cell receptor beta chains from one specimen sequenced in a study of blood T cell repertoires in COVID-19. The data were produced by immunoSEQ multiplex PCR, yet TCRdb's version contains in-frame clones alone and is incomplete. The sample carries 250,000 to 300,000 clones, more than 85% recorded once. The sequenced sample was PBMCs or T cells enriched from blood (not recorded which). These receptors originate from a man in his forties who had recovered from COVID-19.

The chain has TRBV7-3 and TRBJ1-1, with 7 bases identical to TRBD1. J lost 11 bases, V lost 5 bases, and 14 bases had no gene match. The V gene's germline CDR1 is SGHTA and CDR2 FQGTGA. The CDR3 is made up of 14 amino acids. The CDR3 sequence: CASSPHQQGTRAFF. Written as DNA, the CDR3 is TGTGCCAGCAGCCCTCACCAACAGGGGACCCGCGCTTTCTTT.

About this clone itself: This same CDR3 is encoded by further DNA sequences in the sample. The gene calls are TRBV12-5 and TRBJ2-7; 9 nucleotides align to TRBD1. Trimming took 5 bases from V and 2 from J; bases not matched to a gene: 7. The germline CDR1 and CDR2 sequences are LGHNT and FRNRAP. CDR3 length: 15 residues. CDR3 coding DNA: TGTGCTAGTGGTCCCCCCGGGACAGGGACCTACGAGCAGTACTTC. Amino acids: CASGPPGTGTYEQYF.

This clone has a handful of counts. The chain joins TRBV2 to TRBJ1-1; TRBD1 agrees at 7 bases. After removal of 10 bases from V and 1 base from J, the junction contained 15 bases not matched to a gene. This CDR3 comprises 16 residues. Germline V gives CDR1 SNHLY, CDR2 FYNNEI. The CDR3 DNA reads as TGTGCCATCATAAGCCGGGACAGCAGCCAGAACACTGAAGCTTTCTTT. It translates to CAIISRDSSQNTEAFF.

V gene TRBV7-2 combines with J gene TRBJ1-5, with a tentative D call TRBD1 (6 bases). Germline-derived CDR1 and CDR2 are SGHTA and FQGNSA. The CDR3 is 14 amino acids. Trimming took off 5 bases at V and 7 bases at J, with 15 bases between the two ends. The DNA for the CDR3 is TGTGCCAGCAGCATTCAAGGGGGTGACCAGCCCCAGCATTTT. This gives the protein CASSIQGGDQPQHF.

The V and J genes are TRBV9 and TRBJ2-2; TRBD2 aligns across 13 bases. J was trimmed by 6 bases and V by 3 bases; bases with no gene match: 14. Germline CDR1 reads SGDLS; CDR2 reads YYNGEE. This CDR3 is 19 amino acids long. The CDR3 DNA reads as TGTGCCAGCAGCGCAGGAAGGGGGACTAGCGGGGTTAACGCCGGGGAGCTGTTTTTT. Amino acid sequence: CASSAGRGTSGVNAGELFF.

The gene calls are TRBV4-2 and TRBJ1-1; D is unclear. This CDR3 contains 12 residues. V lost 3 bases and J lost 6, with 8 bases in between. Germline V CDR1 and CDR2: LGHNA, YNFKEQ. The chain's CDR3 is CASSQHTAEAFF. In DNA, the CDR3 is TGTGCCAGCAGCCAGCATACAGCTGAAGCTTTCTTT.

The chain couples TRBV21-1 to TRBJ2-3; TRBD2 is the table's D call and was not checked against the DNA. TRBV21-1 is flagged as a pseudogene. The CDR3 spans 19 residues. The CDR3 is CASSKGCDTRRRDGDTQYF. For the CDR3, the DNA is TGTGCCAGCAGCAAAGGATGCGATACCCGTAGGCGGGACGGCGATACGCAGTATTTT.

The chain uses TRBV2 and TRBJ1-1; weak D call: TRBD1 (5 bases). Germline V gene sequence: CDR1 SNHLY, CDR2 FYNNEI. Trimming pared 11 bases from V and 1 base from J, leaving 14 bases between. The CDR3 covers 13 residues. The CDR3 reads CAGSVGPNTEAFF. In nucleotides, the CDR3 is TGTGCCGGCTCCGTGGGGCCGAACACTGAAGCTTTCTTT.

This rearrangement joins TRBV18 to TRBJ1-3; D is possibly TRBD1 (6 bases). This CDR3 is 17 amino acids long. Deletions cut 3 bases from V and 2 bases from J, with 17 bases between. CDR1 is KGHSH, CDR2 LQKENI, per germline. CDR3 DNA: TGTGCCAGCTCACCTTCAGGGGCCCCAGGGCCTGGAAACACCATATATTTT. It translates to CASSPSGAPGPGNTIYF.

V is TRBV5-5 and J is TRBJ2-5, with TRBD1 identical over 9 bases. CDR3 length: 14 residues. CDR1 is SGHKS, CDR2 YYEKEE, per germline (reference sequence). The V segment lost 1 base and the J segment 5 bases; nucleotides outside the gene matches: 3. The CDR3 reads CASSLTGGGETQYF. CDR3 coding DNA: TGTGCCAGCAGCTTGACAGGGGGCGGGGAGACCCAGTACTTC.

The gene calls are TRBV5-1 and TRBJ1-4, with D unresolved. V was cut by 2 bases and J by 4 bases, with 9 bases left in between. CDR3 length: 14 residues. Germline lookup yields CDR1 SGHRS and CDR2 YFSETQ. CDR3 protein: CASSFSGSNEKLFF. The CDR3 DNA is TGCGCCAGCAGCTTCAGTGGGAGTAATGAAAAACTGTTTTTT.

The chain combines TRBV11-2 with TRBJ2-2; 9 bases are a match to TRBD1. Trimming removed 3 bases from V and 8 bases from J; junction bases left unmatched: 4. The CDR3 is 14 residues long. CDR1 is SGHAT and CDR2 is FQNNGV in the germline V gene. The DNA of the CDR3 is TGTGCCAGCAGCTTGGACAGGGGCGGGGGGGAGCTGTTTTTT. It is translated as CASSLDRGGGELFF.

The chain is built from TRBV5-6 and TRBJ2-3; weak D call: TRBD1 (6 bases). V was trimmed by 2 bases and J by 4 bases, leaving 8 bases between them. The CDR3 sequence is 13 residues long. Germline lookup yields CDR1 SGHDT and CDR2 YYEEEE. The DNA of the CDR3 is TGTGCCAGCAGCTTAGGGGGACCAGATACGCAGTATTTT. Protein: CASSLGGPDTQYF.

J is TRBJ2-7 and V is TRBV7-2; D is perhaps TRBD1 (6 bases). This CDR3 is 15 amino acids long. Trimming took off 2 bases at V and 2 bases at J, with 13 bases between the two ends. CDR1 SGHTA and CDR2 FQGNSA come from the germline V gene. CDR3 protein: CASSLQPGVAYEQYF. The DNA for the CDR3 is TGTGCCAGCAGCTTACAGCCAGGGGTAGCCTACGAGCAGTACTTC.

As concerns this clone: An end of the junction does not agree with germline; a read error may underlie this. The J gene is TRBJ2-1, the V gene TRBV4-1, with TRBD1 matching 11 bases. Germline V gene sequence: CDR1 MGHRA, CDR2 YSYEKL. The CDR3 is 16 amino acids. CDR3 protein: CASSQEPGTGGNEQFF. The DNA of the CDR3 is TGCGCCAGCAGTCAAGAGCCCGGGACAGGGGGTAATGAGCAGTTCTTC.

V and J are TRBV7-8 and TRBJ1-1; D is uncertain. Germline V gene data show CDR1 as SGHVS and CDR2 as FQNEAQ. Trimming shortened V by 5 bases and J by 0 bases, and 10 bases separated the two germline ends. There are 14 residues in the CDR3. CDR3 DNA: TGTGCCAGCAGCCCCGCGGTTATGAACACTGAAGCTTTCTTT. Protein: CASSPAVMNTEAFF. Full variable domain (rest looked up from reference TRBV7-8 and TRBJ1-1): GAGVSQSPRYKVAKRGQDVALRCDPISGHVSLFWYQQALGQGPEFLTYFQNEAQLDKSGLPSDRFFAERPEGSVSTLKIQRTQQEDSAVYLCASSPAVMNTEAFFGQGTRLTVV.

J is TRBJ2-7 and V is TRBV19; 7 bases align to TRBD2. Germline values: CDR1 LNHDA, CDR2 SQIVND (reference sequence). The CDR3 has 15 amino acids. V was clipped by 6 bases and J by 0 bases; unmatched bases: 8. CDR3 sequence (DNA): TGTGCCAGTAGGGAAATAGCGGGCGCCTCCTACGAGCAGTACTTC. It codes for CASREIAGASYEQYF.

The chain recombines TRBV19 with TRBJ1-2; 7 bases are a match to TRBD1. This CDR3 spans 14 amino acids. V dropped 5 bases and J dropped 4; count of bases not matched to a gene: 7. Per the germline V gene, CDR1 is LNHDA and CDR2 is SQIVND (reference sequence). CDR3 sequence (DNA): TGTGCCAGTAGTCTCAGCCGACAGGGCTATGGCTACACCTTC. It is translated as CASSLSRQGYGYTF.

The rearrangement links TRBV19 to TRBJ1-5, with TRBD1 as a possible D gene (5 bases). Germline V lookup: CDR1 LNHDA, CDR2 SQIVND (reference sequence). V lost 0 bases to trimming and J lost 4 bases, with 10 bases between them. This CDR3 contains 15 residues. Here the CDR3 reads CASSIDGAGNQPQHF. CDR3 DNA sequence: TGTGCCAGTAGTATAGATGGGGCAGGGAATCAGCCCCAGCATTTT.

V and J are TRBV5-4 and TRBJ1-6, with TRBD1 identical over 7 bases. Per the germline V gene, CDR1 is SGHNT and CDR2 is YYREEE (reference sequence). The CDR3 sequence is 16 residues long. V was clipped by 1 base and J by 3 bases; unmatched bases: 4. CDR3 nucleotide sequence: TGTGCCAGCAGCTTGTTGGGACAGCACTATAATTCACCCCTCCACTTT. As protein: CASSLLGQHYNSPLHF.

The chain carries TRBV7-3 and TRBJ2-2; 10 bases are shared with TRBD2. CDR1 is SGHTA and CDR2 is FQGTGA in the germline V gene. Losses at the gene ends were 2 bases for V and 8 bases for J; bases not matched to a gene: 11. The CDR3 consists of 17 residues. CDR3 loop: CASSLVASGSGIGELFF. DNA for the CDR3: TGTGCCAGCAGCTTAGTGGCTAGCGGGAGTGGAATTGGGGAGCTGTTTTTT.

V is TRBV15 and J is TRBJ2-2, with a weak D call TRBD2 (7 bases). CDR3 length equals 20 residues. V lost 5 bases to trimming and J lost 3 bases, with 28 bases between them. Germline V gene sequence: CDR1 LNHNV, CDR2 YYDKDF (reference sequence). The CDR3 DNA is TGTGCCACCAGCTCCGCCTGGTGGGGGGGCGAGGGATCGGACACCGGGGAGCTGTTTTTT. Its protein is CATSSAWWGGEGSDTGELFF.

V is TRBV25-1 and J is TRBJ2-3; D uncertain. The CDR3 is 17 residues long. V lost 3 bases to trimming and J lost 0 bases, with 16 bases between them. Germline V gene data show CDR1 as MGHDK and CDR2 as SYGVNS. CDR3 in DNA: TGTGCCAGCAGTGAGGCTGGCGGTGGCACAAGCACAGATACGCAGTATTTT. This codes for CASSEAGGGTSTDTQYF.

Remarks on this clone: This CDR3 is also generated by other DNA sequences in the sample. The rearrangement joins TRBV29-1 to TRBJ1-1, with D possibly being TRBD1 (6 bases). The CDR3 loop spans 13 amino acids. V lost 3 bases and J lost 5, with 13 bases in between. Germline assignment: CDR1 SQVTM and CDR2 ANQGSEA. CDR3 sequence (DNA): TGCAGCGTTGAGGGAGGGGGGGGAACTGAAGCTTTCTTT. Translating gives CSVEGGGGTEAFF.

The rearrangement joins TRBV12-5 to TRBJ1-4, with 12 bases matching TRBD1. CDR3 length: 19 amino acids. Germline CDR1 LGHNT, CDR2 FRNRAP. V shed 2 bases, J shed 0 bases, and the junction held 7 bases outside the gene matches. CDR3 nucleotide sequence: TGTGCTAGTGGTTTGCTGGGACAGGGGGCTGGGGCAACTAATGAAAAACTGTTTTTT. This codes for CASGLLGQGAGATNEKLFF.

The CDR3 nucleotides read TGTGCCAGCAGCTATACAGGTGAACCCTACGAGCAGTACTTC. It translates to CASSYTGEPYEQYF. The chain couples TRBV6-5 to TRBJ2-7, with D perhaps matching TRBD1 (5 bases). Germline values: CDR1 MNHEY, CDR2 SVGAGI. Deletions cut 6 bases from V and 2 bases from J, with 14 bases between. The CDR3 is 14 residues long.